The 32 T cell receptor beta chains reported below all come from one sample, sequenced in a study of control samples from healthy donors and cancer patients. Libraries were prepared by immunoSEQ multiplex PCR; TCRdb keeps only in-frame clonotypes and omits some of them. The sample shows more than 50,000 clones, approximately 86% of them seen only once. Sequenced material: blood. These receptors were collected from a man aged 45-65 years in good health.

CDR3 residues: CASSWEQETQYF. As DNA, the CDR3 is TGTGCCAGCAGTTGGGAGCAAGAGACCCAGTACTTC. The chain employs TRBV28 and TRBJ2-5, with D perhaps TRBD2 (5 bases). The germline V gene has CDR1 MDHEN and CDR2 SYDVKM. Trimming cost V 4 bases and J 2 bases, with 5 bases left between them. CDR3 length: 12 amino acids.

The CDR3 protein is CASSQAKASYTDTQYF. CDR3 coding DNA: TGTGCCAGCAGCCAAGCCAAGGCCAGCTACACAGATACGCAGTATTTT. The chain combines TRBV3-1 (or the pseudogene TRBV3-2) with TRBJ2-3; unclear D gene. The CDR3 has 16 amino acids. Germline CDR1 is LGHDT and CDR2 is YNNKEL (reference sequence). V lost 1 base and J lost 2, with 13 bases in between.

The sample holds a few counts of this clone. CDR3 bases: TGTGCCAGCAGTTACGGACAGGGAGAGGCCAACGTCCTGACTTTC. It translates to CASSYGQGEANVLTF. The rearrangement links TRBV6-6 to TRBJ2-6, with TRBD1 matching over 8 bases. Trimming removed 2 bases from V and 6 bases from J; junction bases left unmatched: 3. The length of the CDR3 is 15 residues. Germline CDR1 is MNHNY and CDR2 is SVGAGI (reference sequence).

This clone was counted only a few times. The genes are TRBV24-1 and TRBJ2-7; TRBD2 matches at 7 bases. Germline V gives CDR1 KGHDR, CDR2 SFDVKD. After removal of 1 base from V and 0 bases from J, the junction contained 8 bases not matched to a gene. The CDR3 runs to 17 residues. The CDR3 sequence: CATSDLVGEGSSYEQYF. In nucleotides, the CDR3 is TGTGCCACCAGTGATTTAGTGGGGGAGGGTAGCTCCTACGAGCAGTACTTC.

The CDR3 is CASSIQLRNTIYF. CDR3 bases: TGTGCCAGTAGTATCCAGCTAAGAAACACCATATATTTT. The chain recombines TRBV19 with TRBJ1-3; D unresolved. The CDR3 spans 13 residues. V lost 3 bases and J lost 5, with 8 bases in between. Germline V gives CDR1 LNHDA, CDR2 SQIVND (reference sequence).

V gene TRBV5-1 combines with J gene TRBJ2-1; D is perhaps TRBD2 (5 bases). V lost 0 bases, J lost 0 bases, and 13 bases lay in between. Germline V gene lookup returns CDR1 SGHRS and CDR2 YFSETQ. The CDR3 sequence is 17 residues long. This chain's CDR3 is CASSLDPAVYSYNEQFF. CDR3 DNA: TGCGCCAGCAGCTTGGACCCAGCGGTGTACTCCTACAATGAGCAGTTCTTC.

The genes are TRBV2 and TRBJ2-7; possibly TRBD1 for D (6 bases). The CDR3 is 15 residues long. In germline, CDR1 is SNHLY, CDR2 FYNNEI. Trimming removed 7 bases at V and 0 bases at J, with 16 bases between. CDR3 DNA: TGTGCCAGCACTGCGGACAGAGGATACTCCTACGAGCAGTACTTC. This codes for CASTADRGYSYEQYF.

In its sample, this clone was seen a few times. The rearrangement joins TRBV5-1 to TRBJ2-7, with 7 nucleotides matching TRBD1. The V gene end was trimmed by 6 bases and the J gene end by 4 bases; junction bases not matched to a gene: 10. CDR3 length equals 14 residues. Germline CDR1 and CDR2: SGHRS and YFSETQ. The DNA of the CDR3 is TGCGCCAGCACGGAGACAGGGTCAGCGTACGAGCAGTACTTC. As protein: CASTETGSAYEQYF.

The genes are TRBV7-2 and TRBJ2-1, with 7 positions matching TRBD1. Germline V lookup: CDR1 SGHTA, CDR2 FQGNSA. The CDR3 covers 15 residues. Trimming removed 1 base from V and 10 bases from J; junction bases left unmatched: 10. The CDR3 bases are TGTGCCAGCAGCTTAGTAATTGTACAGGGGCAGGAGCAGTTCTTC. This encodes CASSLVIVQGQEQFF.

The V call is TRBV29-1, the J call TRBJ1-1; no reliable D call. CDR3 size: 10 residues. Germline V CDR1 and CDR2: SQVTM, ANQGSEA. The V gene lost 4 bases and the J gene lost 6 bases, with 6 bases spanning the gap. The CDR3 loop is CSVGHAEAFF. CDR3 nucleotide sequence: TGCAGCGTTGGACACGCTGAAGCTTTCTTT.

CDR3 sequence (DNA): TGCGCCAGCAGCTTGGAAGAGACAGACTCCTCACCCCTCCACTTT. Translation gives CASSLEETDSSPLHF. The J gene is TRBJ1-6, the V gene TRBV5-1; tentative D call: TRBD1 (5 bases). Germline lookup yields CDR1 SGHRS and CDR2 YFSETQ. There are 15 residues in the CDR3. The germline V and J ends were trimmed by 0 bases and 10 bases, with 14 bases remaining between them.

The chain carries TRBV19 and TRBJ2-1; D could derive from TRBD1 or TRBD2 (5 bases each). The CDR3 contains 12 residues. Trimming removed 6 bases at V and 9 bases at J, with 12 bases between. Germline assignment: CDR1 LNHDA and CDR2 SQIVND (reference sequence). CDR3 amino acids: CASSGTEGEQFF. CDR3 DNA: TGTGCCAGTAGCGGGACCGAGGGTGAGCAGTTCTTC.

This rearrangement joins TRBV7-9 to TRBJ1-3, with 8 bases matching TRBD1. V lost 3 bases to trimming and J lost 4 bases; unmatched junction nucleotides: 5. The germline V gene encodes CDR1 SEHNR and CDR2 FQNEAQ (reference sequence). The CDR3 runs to 15 residues. CDR3: CASSFPRGQGNTIYF. CDR3 DNA sequence: TGTGCCAGCAGCTTTCCCAGGGGGCAGGGAAACACCATATATTTT.

The chain is built from TRBV18 and TRBJ2-1; no firm D call. Trimming pared 3 bases from V and 0 bases from J, leaving 12 bases between. The germline gives CDR1 KGHSH, CDR2 LQKENI. The CDR3 runs to 16 residues. The CDR3 DNA reads TGTGCCAGCTCACCCTATGGGGTCCCCTCCTACAATGAGCAGTTCTTC. Amino acid sequence: CASSPYGVPSYNEQFF. The whole variable domain, filled in from reference TRBV18 and TRBJ2-1, reads NAGVMQNPRHLVRRRGQEARLRCSPMKGHSHVYWYRQLPEEGLKFMVYLQKENIIDESGMPKERFSAEFPKEGPSILRIQQVVRGDSAAYFCASSPYGVPSYNEQFFGPGTRLTVL.

The chain is built from TRBV19 and TRBJ1-3, with a weak D call TRBD1 (5 bases). The germline gives CDR1 LNHDA, CDR2 SQIVND (reference sequence). Trimming stripped 3 bases from V and 2 bases from J, with 11 bases between. The CDR3 is 15 amino acids. The CDR3 region is CASSMQEGPGNTIYF. The DNA for the CDR3 is TGTGCCAGTAGTATGCAAGAGGGGCCTGGAAACACCATATATTTT.

The chain uses TRBV12-3 or TRBV12-4 and TRBJ2-2; a weak D match, TRBD2 (5 bases). V lost 5 bases to trimming and J lost 7 bases, with 8 bases between them. This CDR3 is built from 12 residues. The CDR3 nucleotides are TGTGCCAGCAGTCGCGAGGGCGGGGAGCTGTTTTTT. Amino acid sequence: CASSREGGELFF.

This clone occurred a few times. This rearrangement joins TRBV7-8 to TRBJ2-1; maybe TRBD2 (7 bases). V gave up 1 base and J gave up 6 bases, with 13 bases separating them. The CDR3 is 15 amino acids. The germline gives CDR1 SGHVS, CDR2 FQNEAQ. CDR3 residues: CASSLGGGGSNEQFF. CDR3 DNA: TGTGCCAGCAGCTTAGGAGGGGGAGGGAGCAATGAGCAGTTCTTC.

The gene calls are TRBV28 and TRBJ1-1, with D uncertain. The germline gives CDR1 MDHEN, CDR2 SYDVKM. CDR3 length: 14 amino acids. The V gene lost 3 bases and the J gene lost 1 base, with 9 bases spanning the gap. CDR3 coding DNA: TGTGCCAGCAGTTTTATACAGAAGAACACTGAAGCTTTCTTT. Protein product: CASSFIQKNTEAFF.

This clone was counted a single time. V gene TRBV18 combines with J gene TRBJ1-1, with TRBD1 matching over 9 bases. Germline V lookup: CDR1 KGHSH, CDR2 LQKENI. CDR3 length: 13 amino acids. The J segment lost 5 bases and the V segment lost 4 bases, leaving 2 bases of the junction unmatched. The CDR3 loop is CASSQGQGTEAFF. CDR3 bases: TGTGCCAGCTCACAAGGACAGGGGACTGAAGCTTTCTTT.

V usage is TRBV21-1 and J usage is TRBJ2-7. TRBV21-1 constitutes a pseudogene. The CDR3 extends over 17 amino acids. The CDR3 DNA reads TGTGCCAGCAGCAAACCCCCCGTGTGGCAGCCCTCCTACGAGCAGTACTTC. As protein: CASSKPPVWQPSYEQYF.

The V and J genes are TRBV12-3 or TRBV12-4 and TRBJ2-7; TRBD1 might be the D (5 bases). The CDR3 is 12 amino acids. V lost 5 bases and J 4 bases, leaving 9 bases between the germline ends. The CDR3 here is CASSRGPYEQYF. The CDR3 region has the DNA TGTGCCAGCAGTAGGGGTCCTTACGAGCAGTACTTC.

The chain uses TRBV6-6 and TRBJ1-4; D is ambiguous. The V gene's germline CDR1 is MNHNY and CDR2 SVGAGI (reference sequence). Trimming stripped 2 bases from V and 7 bases from J, with 14 bases between. The CDR3 has 15 amino acids. CDR3 loop: CASSYPPKEGEKLFF. DNA for the CDR3: TGTGCCAGCAGTTACCCACCCAAGGAGGGTGAAAAACTGTTTTTT.

The chain has TRBV6-2 or TRBV6-3 and TRBJ1-3; 11 positions agree with TRBD1. This CDR3 comprises 16 residues. Trimming removed 3 bases from V and 2 bases from J; junction bases left unmatched: 3. Per the germline V gene, CDR1 is MNHEY and CDR2 is SVGEGT. The CDR3 bases are TGTGCCAGCAGTTATACGGGACAGGGGGCTGGAAACACCATATATTTT. The encoded protein is CASSYTGQGAGNTIYF.

The J gene is TRBJ1-1, the V gene TRBV4-3, with a weak D call TRBD1 (6 bases). The V end was cut by 2 bases, the J end by 3 bases, with 10 bases between. CDR1 is LGHNA and CDR2 is YSLEER in the germline V gene. The CDR3 totals 14 residues. This CDR3 is CASSQRGGDTEAFF. As DNA, the CDR3 is TGCGCCAGCAGCCAAAGGGGGGGGGACACTGAAGCTTTCTTT.

The chain combines TRBV7-2 with TRBJ1-3; D uncertain. V lost 2 bases and J 4 bases, leaving 6 bases between the germline ends. The CDR3 has 13 residues. Germline V gene sequence: CDR1 SGHTA, CDR2 FQGNSA. The CDR3 bases are TGTGCCAGCAGCTTATCCAGGGGAAACACCATATATTTT. Its protein product is CASSLSRGNTIYF.

The gene calls are TRBV5-1 and TRBJ2-1; D not certain. Germline CDR1 reads SGHRS; CDR2 reads YFSETQ. The CDR3 spans 14 residues. V was trimmed by 2 bases and J by 0 bases, leaving 6 bases between them. The CDR3 DNA reads as TGCGCCAGCAGCTTTGCGAGCTCCTACAATGAGCAGTTCTTC. Amino acid sequence: CASSFASSYNEQFF. The full variable domain, its missing parts supplied by reference TRBV5-1 and TRBJ2-1, is KAGVTQTPRYLIKTRGQQVTLSCSPISGHRSVSWYQQTPGQGLQFLFEYFSETQRNKGNFPGRFSGRQFSNSRSEMNVSTLELGDSALYLCASSFASSYNEQFFGPGTRLTVL.

This clone was detected only once. The chain combines TRBV7-9 with TRBJ1-6, with a weak D call TRBD1 (6 bases). From germline, CDR1 is SEHNR and CDR2 FQNEAQ (reference sequence). V was pared by 5 bases and J by 0 bases, with 17 bases between. The CDR3 is 18 amino acids. CDR3 nucleotide sequence: TGTGCCAGCAGCCTGACCGGGACAACAAGCTCCTATAATTCACCCCTCCACTTT. This codes for CASSLTGTTSSYNSPLHF.

The rearrangement uses TRBV11-2 and TRBJ1-4; TRBD1 matches 10 bases. The CDR3 is made up of 15 amino acids. The J segment lost 5 bases and the V segment lost 5 bases, leaving 5 bases of the junction unmatched. Germline loops: CDR1 SGHAT, CDR2 FQNNGV. The CDR3 spells CASSPEGQGNEKLFF. The CDR3 DNA sequence: TGTGCCAGCAGCCCCGAGGGACAGGGGAATGAAAAACTGTTTTTT.

The chain uses TRBV19 and TRBJ2-7; TRBD1 matches at 7 bases. After removal of 8 bases from V and 2 bases from J, the junction contained 3 bases not matched to a gene. Germline-derived CDR1 and CDR2 are LNHDA and SQIVND (reference sequence). The CDR3 extends over 12 amino acids. DNA of the CDR3: TGTGCCAGTCAGGACAGGACCTACGAGCAGTACTTC. Its protein product is CASQDRTYEQYF.

This clone was seen more than once but under ten times. V and J are TRBV7-2 and TRBJ1-5, with D uncertain. Trimming shortened V by 0 bases and J by 4 bases, and 10 bases separated the two germline ends. The germline gives CDR1 SGHTA, CDR2 FQGNSA. The CDR3 runs to 15 residues. Here the CDR3 DNA reads TGTGCCAGCAGCTTAGCAGGACTTATGAATCAGCCCCAGCATTTT. Translating gives CASSLAGLMNQPQHF.

The rearrangement joins TRBV6-1 to TRBJ2-2; TRBD1 might be the D (6 bases). Trimming shortened V by 1 base and J by 5 bases, and 20 bases separated the two germline ends. The CDR3 loop spans 18 amino acids. Germline V gene lookup returns CDR1 MNHNS and CDR2 SASEGT. As DNA, the CDR3 is TGTGCCAGCAGTGAAGACCCACAGGGTCTGTTCGGGACCGGGGAGCTGTTTTTT. Amino acids: CASSEDPQGLFGTGELFF.

The V and J genes are TRBV29-1 and TRBJ2-2, with 9 bases that match TRBD2. V was clipped by 4 bases and J by 4 bases; unmatched bases: 16. This CDR3 has 18 residues. CDR1 and CDR2 (germline): SQVTM, ANQGSEA. This CDR3 reads CSVGMTSGAGGATGELFF. CDR3 nucleotides: TGCAGCGTTGGGATGACCTCGGGGGCGGGAGGGGCCACCGGGGAGCTGTTTTTT.